Below, one TCR beta chain is given with its context. This sample is drawn from a study of shared clonotypes between healthy human individuals. TCRdb keeps only in-frame clones here, not all; method: immunoSEQ multiplex PCR. The sample carries about 2.1 million clones, 85% to 95% recorded once. CD45RO-negative, CCR7-positively selected cells formed the naive CD8 fraction, excluding terminally differentiated effector memory CD45RA+ cells. Germline lookup yields CDR1 MNHNY and CDR2 SVGAGI (reference sequence). Between the trimmed V and J ends, which lost 7 bases and 4 bases, there was a span of 16 bases. This CDR3 is built from 15 residues.

This receptor was obtained from a man aged 18 to 29 in good health. Some clones in this sample may be carry-over from other donors' samples. The genes are TRBV6-6 and TRBJ2-2, with D tentatively TRBD1 (7 bases). The sample was naive CD8+ T cells from PBMCs. The CDR3 nucleotides read TGTGCCAGCAACCCCCGGCAGGGGGGCACCGGGGAGCTGTTTTTT. The encoded protein is CASNPRQGGTGELFF.